Here is one TCR beta chain with its context. The germline CDR1 and CDR2 sequences are LNHDA and SQIVND (reference sequence). The CDR3 has 13 residues. V dropped 5 bases and J dropped 0 bases, with 7 bases sitting between them. The sample comes from a study of blood T cell repertoires in COVID-19. On the study more broadly: The United States, Italy and Spain supplied acute and convalescent COVID-19 samples. T cells, B-cell-depleted T cells, or PBMCs supplied cDNA or gDNA.

In the original workflow: The authors estimated nucleated cell counts from reference gene primer amplification. Libraries were prepared by immunoSEQ multiplex PCR; TCRdb keeps only in-frame clonotypes and omits some of them. The V and J calls and the clone size are those of that table, but D and trimming were determined from the DNA. The sample includes 98,000 or so clones, 60% to 85% of them seen just once. The J gene is TRBJ2-5, the V gene TRBV19; no clear D gene. The sequence was collected from a woman in her 40s with acute or convalescent COVID-19. Specimen: peripheral blood. CDR3 nucleotide sequence: TGTGCCAGTAGTTGGCAGAACCAAGAGACCCAGTACTTC. Its protein product is CASSWQNQETQYF.